A selection of T cell receptor beta chains follows, all from one sample in a study of early T cells in non-severe SARS-CoV-2 infection. TCRdb independently ran MiXCR on the 5' RACE reads; one entry per CDR3 protein. The table has more than 55,000 distinct CDR3 sequences, 13% seen once. Sequencing input: whole blood. The source of these receptors is an adult who was a healthcare worker with PCR-confirmed SARS-CoV-2 infection or an uninfected control (not recorded which). Both conserved end residues are part of each CDR3. The order of the fields is J gene, clone size, V gene, D gene, CDR3 protein, CDR3 DNA. D genes are given only for firm matches. Part of the rows lack a size; the others show once, few, many or a class for expanded clones.

>TRBJ2-7|NA|TRBV6-5|TRBD2
CASSYYGTGGDEQYF
TGTGCCAGCAGTTATTATGGGACGGGGGGGGACGAGCAGTACTTC
>TRBJ2-6|many|TRBV6-6|NA
CASKQGPGANVLTF
TGTGCCAGCAAACAGGGCCCTGGGGCCAACGTCCTGACTTTC
>TRBJ2-3|few|TRBV4-1|NA
CASSPRLRSSTDTQYF
TGCGCCAGCAGCCCCCGACTTCGCTCTAGCACAGATACGCAGTATTTT
>TRBJ2-5|many|TRBV15|NA
CATSRGSDGEETQYF
TGTGCCACCAGCAGAGGTTCGGACGGGGAAGAGACCCAGTACTTC
>TRBJ2-7|many|TRBV11-2|NA
CASSLDAPTLHPYEQYF
TGTGCCAGCAGCTTAGACGCCCCGACCCTTCACCCTTACGAGCAGTACTTC
>TRBJ2-1|few|TRBV20-1|NA
CSARGLDSSYNEQFF
TGCAGTGCTAGGGGCCTCGACAGTTCCTACAATGAGCAGTTCTTC
>TRBJ2-3|few|TRBV11-2|NA
CASSPITTDTQYF
TGTGCCAGCAGCCCCATAACCACAGATACGCAGTATTTT
>TRBJ1-5|many|TRBV2|TRBD1
CASKPGLDRAQPQHF
TGTGCCAGCAAGCCGGGACTCGACAGGGCTCAGCCCCAGCATTTT
>TRBJ2-7|NA|TRBV2|NA
CAGEETGRGEQYF
TGTGCCGGGGAGGAGACAGGGCGGGGAGAGCAGTACTTC
>TRBJ1-5|few|TRBV12-5|NA
CASGLSDDQPQHF
TGTGCTAGTGGTTTGAGTGATGACCAGCCCCAGCATTTT
>TRBJ2-7|few|TRBV29-1|NA
CSARGNLEQYF
TGCAGCGCCCGGGGGAACCTCGAGCAGTACTTC
>TRBJ1-5|NA|TRBV12-3/TRBV12-4|NA
CASTRDRHHGNQPQHF
TGTGCCAGCACCAGGGACCGCCACCATGGCAATCAGCCCCAGCATTTT
>TRBJ2-1|many|TRBV29-1|NA
CSVEDGGARSSYNEQFF
TGCAGCGTTGAAGATGGAGGGGCTCGGAGCTCCTACAATGAGCAGTTCTTC
>TRBJ1-6|many|TRBV11-2|NA
CASSLSYNSPLHF
TGTGCCAGCAGCCTTTCCTATAATTCACCCCTCCACTTT
>TRBJ2-7|NA|TRBV19|NA
CASSTGPSLGNEQYF
TGTGCCAGTAGTACTGGGCCCTCCCTTGGGAACGAGCAGTACTTC
>TRBJ1-1|many|TRBV7-9|TRBD1
CASSRPGTAKNTEAFF
TGTGCCAGCAGCCGTCCCGGGACAGCGAAGAACACTGAAGCTTTCTTT
>TRBJ2-7|many|TRBV5-4|NA
CVSSFVGADEQYF
TGTGTCAGCAGCTTCGTAGGTGCCGACGAGCAGTACTTC
>TRBJ1-2|NA|TRBV18|TRBD1
CASSAPGTGVYGYTF
TGTGCCAGCTCAGCACCCGGGACAGGCGTCTATGGCTACACCTTC
>TRBJ2-5|many|TRBV19|NA
CASSQTEGPGETQYF
TGTGCCAGTAGTCAGACAGAAGGTCCCGGGGAGACCCAGTACTTC
>TRBJ2-7|NA|TRBV30|TRBD1
CASRDRTHEQYF
TGTGCCTCCCGGGACAGGACCCACGAGCAGTACTTC
>TRBJ1-1|NA|TRBV10-3|TRBD1
CAISELKWDRVKRRANTEAFF
TGTGCCATCAGTGAGTTAAAGTGGGACAGGGTTAAACGGCGGGCGAACACTGAAGCTTTCTTT
>TRBJ1-4|few|TRBV6-2/TRBV6-3|NA
CASRLRATNEKLFF
TGTGCCAGCAGGCTGCGTGCAACTAATGAAAAACTGTTTTTT
>TRBJ2-7|NA|TRBV10-3|NA
CAISESTGREQYF
TGTGCCATCAGTGAGTCGACGGGTCGCGAGCAGTACTTC
>TRBJ2-3|NA|TRBV24-1|NA
CATSDPNLPGGGTQYF
TGTGCCACCAGTGACCCCAACCTTCCGGGCGGTGGTACGCAGTATTTT
>TRBJ2-6|few|TRBV6-1|NA
CASSEAGQGIGANVLTF
TGTGCCAGCAGTGAAGCGGGGCAGGGGATTGGGGCCAACGTCCTGACTTTC
>TRBJ1-1|few|TRBV6-4|NA
CASSARTFTEAFF
TGTGCCAGCAGTGCTCGGACGTTCACTGAAGCTTTCTTT
>TRBJ1-1|NA|TRBV11-2|NA
CASSYKGGGTNTEAFF
TGTGCCAGCAGCTATAAAGGGGGGGGCACGAACACTGAAGCTTTCTTT
>TRBJ2-3|many|TRBV10-3|NA
CAISESPPQLASSTDTQYF
TGTGCCATCAGTGAGTCGCCCCCCCAGCTAGCGTCTAGCACAGATACGCAGTATTTT
>TRBJ1-2|few|TRBV5-1|TRBD1
CASSSDRGYGYTF
TGCGCCAGCAGCTCCGACAGGGGCTATGGCTACACCTTC
>TRBJ2-7|NA|TRBV3-1|NA
CASSQLRGWEQYF
TGTGCCAGCAGCCAACTCAGGGGATGGGAGCAGTACTTC
>TRBJ2-2|many|TRBV5-1|NA
CASSRGGGGRSPGELFF
TGCGCCAGCAGCAGGGGTGGAGGGGGCCGGTCACCAGGGGAGCTGTTTTTT
>TRBJ2-7|few|TRBV20-1|NA
CSARIPGLYEQYF
TGCAGTGCTAGAATACCAGGATTATACGAGCAGTACTTC
>TRBJ2-3|many|TRBV6-5|NA
CASRPDILDTQYF
TGTGCCAGCAGGCCCGACATACTTGATACGCAGTATTTT
>TRBJ2-3|many|TRBV29-1|TRBD1
CSAGTGFTDTQYF
TGCAGCGCCGGGACAGGGTTCACAGATACGCAGTATTTT
>TRBJ2-7|many|TRBV12-5|NA
CASGPSPVDEQYF
TGTGCTAGTGGTCCCTCACCGGTCGACGAGCAGTACTTC
>TRBJ2-7|NA|TRBV4-1|NA
CASSQDTRYEQYF
TGCGCCAGCAGCCAAGACACCCGTTACGAGCAGTACTTC
>TRBJ1-2|many|TRBV21-1|NA
CASSKVGDRDPGYTF
TGTGCCAGCAGCAAAGTAGGGGACAGGGATCCTGGCTACACCTTC
>TRBJ2-3|NA|TRBV4-3|NA
CASSQVRNHVDTQYF
TGCGCCAGCAGCCAAGTGCGGAATCATGTAGATACGCAGTATTTT
>TRBJ1-1|NA|TRBV10-3|NA
CAISENAEAFF
TGTGCCATCAGTGAGAATGCTGAAGCTTTCTTT
>TRBJ1-6|few|TRBV5-4|NA
CASSQRLENSPLHF
TGTGCCAGCAGCCAGAGACTCGAAAATTCACCCCTCCACTTT
>TRBJ1-5|NA|TRBV28|NA
CASSRDRNSNQPQHF
TGTGCCAGCAGTAGGGACCGTAATAGCAATCAGCCCCAGCATTTT
>TRBJ2-2|many|TRBV2|NA
CAAQGGRTGELFF
TGTGCCGCCCAGGGGGGGAGGACCGGGGAGCTGTTTTTT
>TRBJ2-3|many|TRBV7-8|NA
CASSSPGRIFSTDTQYF
TGTGCCAGCAGCTCGCCGGGACGGATTTTTAGCACAGATACGCAGTATTTT
>TRBJ2-7|many|TRBV13|TRBD1
CASSGKGAGFYEQYF
TGTGCCAGCAGCGGTAAGGGGGCTGGTTTCTACGAGCAGTACTTC
>TRBJ1-1|many|TRBV2|NA
CASSEGLGLNTEAFF
TGTGCCAGCAGTGAAGGTCTGGGCCTGAACACTGAAGCTTTCTTT
>TRBJ2-5|NA|TRBV12-3/TRBV12-4|NA
CASSLRMNQETQYF
TGTGCCAGCAGTTTGAGAATGAATCAAGAGACCCAGTACTTC
>TRBJ2-3|once|TRBV5-6|TRBD2
CASTIGRADTQYF
TGTGCCAGCACCATTGGGAGGGCAGATACGCAGTATTTT
>TRBJ2-1|few|TRBV20-1|TRBD2
CSAPTSGYNEQFF
TGCAGTGCACCGACTAGCGGTTACAATGAGCAGTTCTTC
>TRBJ1-1|few|TRBV2|TRBD1
CASIRAGQGLNTEAFF
TGTGCCAGCATCAGAGCGGGACAGGGTTTGAACACTGAAGCTTTCTTT
>TRBJ2-3|NA|TRBV9|NA
CASSVGGAGTDTQYF
TGTGCCAGCAGCGTAGGGGGGGCCGGCACAGATACGCAGTATTTT
>TRBJ2-3|NA|TRBV10-3|NA
CAISESSGDTQYF
TGTGCCATCAGTGAATCCAGCGGTGATACGCAGTATTTT
>TRBJ2-1|NA|TRBV7-9|NA
CASSLGQGASYNEQFF
TGTGCCAGCAGCTTAGGGCAAGGGGCATCATACAATGAGCAGTTCTTC
>TRBJ1-6|many|TRBV7-3|NA
CASSLTGRSSSPLHF
TGTGCCAGCAGCTTAACTGGGCGGTCTAGTTCACCCCTCCACTTT
>TRBJ2-7|many|TRBV7-6|NA
CASSTREFSYEQYF
TGTGCCAGCAGCACCCGCGAGTTCTCCTACGAGCAGTACTTC
>TRBJ2-2|many|TRBV12-3/TRBV12-4|NA
CASSLFGGTNTGELFF
TGTGCCAGCAGTTTGTTTGGGGGGACGAACACCGGGGAGCTGTTTTTT
>TRBJ1-5|many|TRBV6-5|NA
CAPSYNQPQHF
TGTGCACCGTCCTACAATCAGCCCCAGCATTTT
>TRBJ1-3|few|TRBV29-1|NA
CSTWTDEGGNTIYF
TGCAGCACCTGGACGGATGAGGGAGGAAACACCATATATTTT
>TRBJ2-3|few|TRBV12-3/TRBV12-4|NA
CASSWGSEADTQYF
TGTGCCAGCAGTTGGGGCTCAGAGGCAGATACGCAGTATTTT
>TRBJ1-6|many|TRBV7-2|TRBD1
CASSWDRGRVLFNSPLHF
TGTGCCAGCAGCTGGGACAGGGGGCGCGTCTTGTTTAATTCACCCCTCCACTTT
>TRBJ2-3|many|TRBV18|NA
CASSPESWADTQYF
TGTGCCAGCTCACCAGAATCCTGGGCAGATACGCAGTATTTT